The clone carrying this T cell receptor (beta chain) was detected once. Its antigen is not identified. This specimen belongs to a study of T cells in localized non-small cell lung cancer. Sequencing was performed with immunoSEQ multiplex PCR; in TCRdb, only in-frame clones are kept and a portion is missing. Of 19,000 or so clones in the sample, 88% were seen once. Overall study results and limits: A single tumor region was sequenced, leaving heterogeneity possible. In adjacent lung appeared a median around 60 of the top 100 tumor clones. Clonality peaked in uninvolved adjacent lung rather than tumor. Higher T cell density in the blood was associated with longer overall survival, whereas higher adjacent-lung clonality associated with shorter survival.

CDR1 is SGDLS and CDR2 is YYNGEE in the germline V gene. The CDR3 runs to 13 residues. V was shortened by 4 bases and J by 4 bases, with 10 bases between the two germline ends. This TCR came from a male donor at least 60 years old with stage II lung adenocarcinoma. This material consisted of peripheral blood mononuclear cells, taken before any cancer treatment. V is TRBV9 and J is TRBJ2-3, with D perhaps matching TRBD1 (6 bases). The CDR3 protein is CASSPSGADTQYF. CDR3 nucleotides: TGTGCCAGCAGCCCCTCAGGGGCAGATACGCAGTATTTT. Combining the CDR3 with reference TRBV9 and TRBJ2-3 gives the whole variable domain DSGVTQTPKHLITATGQRVTLRCSPRSGDLSVYWYQQSLDQGLQFLIQYYNGEERAKGNILERFSAQQFPDLHSELNLSSLELGDSALYFCASSPSGADTQYFGPGTRLTVL.